A single T cell receptor beta chain is shown here with its context. The record originates from a study of spatial heterogeneity in lung cancer. At the level of the study: Beta-chain sequences were consistently detected more often than alpha-chain sequences.

Each molecule of TCR cDNA was tagged with one unique molecular identifier. TCRdb reanalysed the 5' RACE reads using MiXCR and keeps one entry per CDR3 protein. In the table there are more than 80,000 distinct CDR3 sequences, approximately 12% of which are singletons. The time point: sample taken at primary tumor resection. The germline gives CDR1 LGHNA, CDR2 YSLEER. The germline V and J ends were trimmed by 0 bases and 1 base, with 6 bases remaining between them. This CDR3 contains 14 residues. Sequenced here: PBMCs, sampled at surgery. The sequence came from a male donor with early-stage non-small cell lung cancer. The chain carries TRBV4-3 and TRBJ1-1; D is ambiguous. In nucleotides, the CDR3 is TGCGCCAGCAGCCAAGAAGGGAGGAACACTGAAGCTTTCTTT. It translates to CASSQEGRNTEAFF.